This TCR beta chain derives from a study of cytomegalovirus exposure and HLA in healthy donors. V shed 5 bases and J shed 4 bases, with 14 bases lying between them. Germline CDR1 and CDR2: MNHNS and SASEGT. The CDR3 extends over 15 amino acids. PCR used 60 Vbeta primers and 13 Jbeta primers. Assay: immunoSEQ multiplex PCR; the TCRdb copy retains only in-frame clones and omits some. The data hold some 140,000 clones, with around 79% observed a single time. The study, taken as a whole, reports: Evidence from a later analysis indicated that most CMV-associated TCR beta chains looked HLA-restricted. In a later analysis, donors in an Asian-associated ancestry cluster reportedly had fewer N-insertions in productive TCRs than the cohort mean.

Details on this clone: Its cognate antigen is unknown.

The TCR comes from a man between 35 and 55 years old in good health and CMV-seropositive. Sequencing was done on a sample of PBMCs. This sequence joins TRBV6-1 and TRBJ2-2, with D possibly being TRBD1 (5 bases). Here the CDR3 reads CASSSLQEFTGELFF. DNA for the CDR3: TGTGCCAGCAGTTCATTACAGGAGTTCACCGGGGAGCTGTTTTTT.